The source of this T cell receptor (beta chain) is a study of blood T cell repertoires in COVID-19. Germline V CDR1 and CDR2: MNHEY, SVGEGT. After removal of 6 bases from V and 3 bases from J, the junction contained 23 bases not matched to a gene. The CDR3 extends over 20 amino acids. Assay used: immunoSEQ multiplex PCR; TCRdb lists only in-frame clones, some missing. This sample has approximately 240,000 clones, with roughly nine tenths found just once. The source material was PBMCs or T cells enriched from blood (not recorded which). V gene TRBV6-2 or TRBV6-3 combines with J gene TRBJ2-7; 10 bases are shared with TRBD1. The sequence came from a woman in her fifties or sixties in a cohort exposed to, infected with or recovered from COVID-19 (not recorded which). CDR3 sequence reads: CASSLRGSGQGIPRLYEQYF. DNA for the CDR3: TGTGCCAGCAGCTTACGAGGATCGGGACAGGGGATTCCCAGGCTCTACGAGCAGTACTTC.